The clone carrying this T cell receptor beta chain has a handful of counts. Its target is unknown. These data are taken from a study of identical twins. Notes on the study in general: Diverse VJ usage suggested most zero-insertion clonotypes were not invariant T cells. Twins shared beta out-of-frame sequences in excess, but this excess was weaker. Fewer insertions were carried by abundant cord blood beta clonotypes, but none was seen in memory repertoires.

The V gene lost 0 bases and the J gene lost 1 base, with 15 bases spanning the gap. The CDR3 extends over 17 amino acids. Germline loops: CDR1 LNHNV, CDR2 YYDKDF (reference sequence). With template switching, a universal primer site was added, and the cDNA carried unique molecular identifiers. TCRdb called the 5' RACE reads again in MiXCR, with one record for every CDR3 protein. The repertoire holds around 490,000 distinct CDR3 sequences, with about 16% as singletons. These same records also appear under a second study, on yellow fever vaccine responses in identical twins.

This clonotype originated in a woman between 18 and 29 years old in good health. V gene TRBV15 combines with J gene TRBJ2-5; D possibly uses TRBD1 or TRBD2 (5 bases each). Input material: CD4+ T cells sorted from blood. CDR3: CATSREHGRDLQETQYF. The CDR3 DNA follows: TGTGCCACCAGCAGAGAACATGGCAGGGACCTCCAAGAGACCCAGTACTTC.